One and the same sample provided the 5 T cell receptor beta chains below, sequenced in a study of T cell responses to AZD1222 COVID-19 vaccine. TCRdb's copy holds only in-frame clones and misses some; the assay was immunoSEQ multiplex PCR. The data show 150,000 to 180,000 clones, roughly nine tenths seen once. Material: peripheral blood, obtained on day 0 of MenACWY control vaccination. The receptors shown here come from an adult in good health.

The rearrangement joins TRBV27 to TRBJ2-1; D is unresolved. The CDR3 has 16 amino acids. Germline CDR1 is MNHEY and CDR2 is SMNVEV (reference sequence). Trimming left V 7 bases short and J 0 bases short, with 16 bases between. CDR3 coding DNA: TGTGCCAGCACCCCCGTACGGCTGAGCTCCTACAATGAGCAGTTCTTC. It translates to CASTPVRLSSYNEQFF.

This clone was detected only once. This chain links TRBV3-1 (or the pseudogene TRBV3-2) with TRBJ2-5; tentatively, D is TRBD1 or TRBD2 (7 bases each). V gave up 3 bases and J gave up 4 bases, with 12 bases separating them. Germline lookup yields CDR1 LGHDT and CDR2 YNNKEL (reference sequence). The CDR3 has 14 amino acids. The CDR3 coding sequence is TGTGCCAGCAGCCACAGGGGGGGCGGAGAGACCCAGTACTTC. It specifies CASSHRGGGETQYF.

This chain uses TRBV6-2 or TRBV6-3 with TRBJ1-5; D gene ambiguous. Deletions cut 2 bases from V and 4 bases from J, with 6 bases between. This CDR3 has 13 residues. Germline V gene lookup returns CDR1 MNHEY and CDR2 SVGEGT. The CDR3 region is CASSYADNQPQHF. The CDR3 DNA is TGTGCCAGCAGTTACGCAGATAATCAGCCCCAGCATTTT.

The chain recombines TRBV5-3 with TRBJ2-7; D is possibly TRBD2 (7 bases). TRBV5-3 is flagged as an ORF with uncertain function. V was trimmed by 2 bases and J by 0 bases, leaving 15 bases between them. The CDR3 is 16 amino acids. The CDR3 protein is CARSLGGASSSYEQYV. In DNA form, the CDR3 reads TGTGCCAGAAGCTTAGGGGGGGCCTCGAGCTCCTACGAGCAGTACGTC.

CDR3: CASSPEGNTEAFF. CDR3 sequence (DNA): TGTGCCAGCTCCCCAGAGGGGAACACTGAAGCTTTCTTT. V is TRBV11-2 and J is TRBJ1-1; D is uncertain. Germline CDR1 is SGHAT and CDR2 is FQNNGV. Trimming shortened V by 8 bases and J by 1 base, and 11 bases separated the two germline ends. This CDR3 is built from 13 residues.